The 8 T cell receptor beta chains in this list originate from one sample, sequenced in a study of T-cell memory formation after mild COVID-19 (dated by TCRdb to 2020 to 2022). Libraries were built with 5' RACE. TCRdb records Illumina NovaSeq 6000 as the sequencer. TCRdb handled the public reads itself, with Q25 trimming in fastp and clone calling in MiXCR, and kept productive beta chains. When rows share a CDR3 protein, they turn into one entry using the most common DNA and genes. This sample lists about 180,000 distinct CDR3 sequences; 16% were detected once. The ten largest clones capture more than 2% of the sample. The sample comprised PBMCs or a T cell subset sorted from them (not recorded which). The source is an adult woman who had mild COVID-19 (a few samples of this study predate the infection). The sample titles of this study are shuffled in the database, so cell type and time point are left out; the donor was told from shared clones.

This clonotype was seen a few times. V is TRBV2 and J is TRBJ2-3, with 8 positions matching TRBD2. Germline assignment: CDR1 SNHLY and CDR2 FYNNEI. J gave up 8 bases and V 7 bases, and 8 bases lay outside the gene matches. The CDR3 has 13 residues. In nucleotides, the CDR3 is TGTGCCAGCACCGCGGGAGGTCCGGGTACGCAGTATTTT. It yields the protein CASTAGGPGTQYF.

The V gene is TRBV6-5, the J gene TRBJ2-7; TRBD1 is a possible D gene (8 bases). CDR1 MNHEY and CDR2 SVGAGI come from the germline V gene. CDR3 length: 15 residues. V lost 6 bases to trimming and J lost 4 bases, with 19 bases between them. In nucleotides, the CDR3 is TGTGCCAGCAGCTTGGGGGGGACAGGCCGTTACGAGCAGTACTTC. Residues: CASSLGGTGRYEQYF.

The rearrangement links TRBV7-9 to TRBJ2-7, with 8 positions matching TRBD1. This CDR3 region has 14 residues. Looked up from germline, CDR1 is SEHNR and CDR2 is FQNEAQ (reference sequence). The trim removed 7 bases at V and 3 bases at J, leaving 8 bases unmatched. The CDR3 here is CASTPGTGHYEQYF. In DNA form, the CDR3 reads TGTGCCAGCACCCCCGGGACAGGCCACTACGAGCAGTACTTC.

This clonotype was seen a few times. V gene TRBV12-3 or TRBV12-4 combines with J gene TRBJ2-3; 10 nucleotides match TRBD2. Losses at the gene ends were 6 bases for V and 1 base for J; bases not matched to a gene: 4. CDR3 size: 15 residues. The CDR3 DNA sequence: TGTGCCAGCAGGAAAAGCGGGGGGGGCACAGATACGCAGTATTTT. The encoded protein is CASRKSGGGTDTQYF.

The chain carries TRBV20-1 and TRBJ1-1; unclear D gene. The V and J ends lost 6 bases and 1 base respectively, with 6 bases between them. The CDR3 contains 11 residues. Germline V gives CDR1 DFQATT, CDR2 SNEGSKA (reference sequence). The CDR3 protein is CSAKGNTEAFF. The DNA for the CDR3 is TGCAGTGCAAAAGGGAACACTGAAGCTTTCTTT.

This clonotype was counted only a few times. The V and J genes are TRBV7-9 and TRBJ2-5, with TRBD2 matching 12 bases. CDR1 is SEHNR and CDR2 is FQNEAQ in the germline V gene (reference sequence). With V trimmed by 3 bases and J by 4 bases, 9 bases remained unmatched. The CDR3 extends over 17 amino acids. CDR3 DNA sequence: TGTGCCAGCAGCTTTCTAGCGGGACTAGCGGGCGCAGAGACCCAGTACTTC. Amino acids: CASSFLAGLAGAETQYF.

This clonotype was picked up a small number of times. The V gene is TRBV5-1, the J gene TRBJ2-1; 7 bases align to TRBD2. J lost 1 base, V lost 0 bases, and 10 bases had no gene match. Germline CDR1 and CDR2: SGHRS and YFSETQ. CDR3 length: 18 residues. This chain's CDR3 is CASSLASGRAGSYNEQFF. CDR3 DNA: TGCGCCAGCAGCTTGGCCAGTGGGAGGGCCGGGTCCTACAATGAGCAGTTCTTC. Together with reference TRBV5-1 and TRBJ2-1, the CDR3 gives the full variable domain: KAGVTQTPRYLIKTRGQQVTLSCSPISGHRSVSWYQQTPGQGLQFLFEYFSETQRNKGNFPGRFSGRQFSNSRSEMNVSTLELGDSALYLCASSLASGRAGSYNEQFFGPGTRLTVL.

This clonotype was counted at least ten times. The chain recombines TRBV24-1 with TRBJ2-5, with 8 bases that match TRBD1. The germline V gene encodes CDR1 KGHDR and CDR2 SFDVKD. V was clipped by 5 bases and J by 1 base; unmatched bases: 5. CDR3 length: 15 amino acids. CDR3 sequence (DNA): TGTGCCACCAGTGCCTCGGGACAGGCCCAAGAGACCCAGTACTTC. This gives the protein CATSASGQAQETQYF.